The 27 T cell receptor beta chains listed next were all sequenced from one sample in a study of blood T cell repertoires in COVID-19. The table came from immunoSEQ multiplex PCR; TCRdb's copy has only in-frame clones and leaves some out. This table holds around 260,000 clones, about 85% found once. The sequencing sample was made of peripheral blood. The receptors shown here come from a man aged 55-75 years who had recovered from COVID-19.

The rearrangement joins TRBV27 to TRBJ2-3; D remains unclear. The V gene lost 3 bases and the J gene lost 6 bases, with 13 bases spanning the gap. Germline V gene sequence: CDR1 MNHEY, CDR2 SMNVEV (reference sequence). The CDR3 spans 14 residues. This CDR3 is CASSFSRLVDTQYF. The CDR3 bases are TGTGCCAGCAGTTTTTCCAGGCTTGTGGATACGCAGTATTTT.

The rearrangement uses TRBV15 and TRBJ1-2, with a tentative D call TRBD1 (6 bases). Trimming removed 0 bases at V and 4 bases at J, with 12 bases between. The CDR3 covers 15 residues. Germline values: CDR1 LNHNV, CDR2 YYDKDF (reference sequence). The CDR3, as DNA: TGTGCCACCAGCAGAGAAGGCACAGGGTCCTATGGCTACACCTTC. This gives the protein CATSREGTGSYGYTF.

The chain joins TRBV6-5 to TRBJ1-3; 9 nucleotides align to TRBD1. J gave up 2 bases and V 6 bases, and 5 bases lay outside the gene matches. This CDR3 region has 15 residues. Germline V gene sequence: CDR1 MNHEY, CDR2 SVGAGI. In DNA form, the CDR3 reads TGTGCCAGCAGCAGGGACAGGGTCCCTGGAAACACCATATATTTT. Protein: CASSRDRVPGNTIYF.

CDR3 nucleotides: TGTGCCAGCAGCGATGGACTAGGGGTAGCCAAAAACATTCAGTACTTC. It encodes CASSDGLGVAKNIQYF. This rearrangement joins TRBV5-6 to TRBJ2-4; 7 nucleotides line up with TRBD2. Trimming removed 4 bases from V and 0 bases from J; junction bases left unmatched: 7. CDR1 is SGHDT, CDR2 YYEEEE, per germline. The CDR3 is made up of 16 amino acids.

Here the CDR3 reads CASSPGQGPPMNTEAFF. The CDR3, as DNA: TGCGCCAGCAGCCCCGGACAGGGCCCTCCTATGAACACTGAAGCTTTCTTT. This chain connects TRBV5-1 to TRBJ1-1, with TRBD1 identical over 8 bases. The V gene's germline CDR1 is SGHRS and CDR2 YFSETQ. This CDR3 region has 17 residues. V lost 4 bases and J lost 0; bases outside the gene matches: 11. Full variable domain (outside the CDR3, taken from reference TRBV5-1 and TRBJ1-1): KAGVTQTPRYLIKTRGQQVTLSCSPISGHRSVSWYQQTPGQGLQFLFEYFSETQRNKGNFPGRFSGRQFSNSRSEMNVSTLELGDSALYLCASSPGQGPPMNTEAFFGQGTRLTVV.

This chain connects TRBV6-5 to TRBJ2-2; 9 bases agree with TRBD2. The CDR3 runs to 13 residues. CDR1 and CDR2 (germline): MNHEY, SVGAGI. J lost 7 bases, V lost 8 bases, and 5 bases had no gene match. CDR3 DNA sequence: TGTGCCAGCTGCGGGGGGGAGGTCGGGGAGCTGTTTTTT. This codes for CASCGGEVGELFF.

The rearrangement joins TRBV30 to TRBJ2-7; 7 bases are a match to TRBD1. V gave up 0 bases and J gave up 4 bases; unmatched junction bases: 6. CDR3 length: 14 residues. Per germline, CDR1 GTSNPN and CDR2 SVGIG (reference sequence). The CDR3 loop is CAWSVGGQDYEQYF. CDR3 bases: TGTGCCTGGAGTGTAGGGGGCCAGGATTACGAGCAGTACTTC.

The chain is built from TRBV7-6 and TRBJ1-3; D possibly corresponds to TRBD1 (6 bases). The length of the CDR3 is 16 residues. V shed 4 bases and J shed 6 bases, with 19 bases lying between them. Germline lookup yields CDR1 SGHVS and CDR2 FNYEAQ. This CDR3 reads CASSSSPSGVVNTIYF. The CDR3, as DNA: TGTGCCAGCAGCTCCTCTCCCTCAGGGGTTGTAAACACCATATATTTT.

This clone was detected only once. V is TRBV5-1 and J is TRBJ1-2, with 12 bases lining up with TRBD1. This CDR3 has 20 amino acids. Trimming removed 3 bases from V and 2 bases from J; junction bases left unmatched: 17. Germline V gene data show CDR1 as SGHRS and CDR2 as YFSETQ. The CDR3 is CASSSDLSPGTGGGNYGYTF. In DNA, the CDR3 is TGCGCCAGCAGCTCCGACCTCTCTCCCGGGACAGGGGGCGGGAACTATGGCTACACCTTC.

The chain recombines TRBV5-1 with TRBJ2-2, with D possibly being TRBD1 (6 bases). CDR1 SGHRS and CDR2 YFSETQ come from the germline V gene. The V end was cut by 1 base, the J end by 5 bases, with 15 bases between. The CDR3 has 16 residues. CDR3 nucleotides: TGCGCCAGCAGCTTGATGGGGGCGCGTATAACCGGGGAGCTGTTTTTT. The encoded protein is CASSLMGARITGELFF. Drawing the rest from reference TRBV5-1 and TRBJ2-2, the complete variable domain is KAGVTQTPRYLIKTRGQQVTLSCSPISGHRSVSWYQQTPGQGLQFLFEYFSETQRNKGNFPGRFSGRQFSNSRSEMNVSTLELGDSALYLCASSLMGARITGELFFGEGSRLTVL.

Here the CDR3 DNA reads TGTGCCAGTAGTAAGCCACACAGCTACGAGCAGTACTTC. Translation gives CASSKPHSYEQYF. The V gene is TRBV19, the J gene TRBJ2-7; D is unclear. There are 13 residues in the CDR3. V dropped 4 bases and J dropped 3 bases, with 10 bases sitting between them. Germline CDR1 LNHDA, CDR2 SQIVND (reference sequence).

The J gene is TRBJ2-7, the V gene TRBV19, with TRBD2 matching over 7 bases. Germline V gives CDR1 LNHDA, CDR2 SQIVND (reference sequence). The CDR3 totals 15 residues. The trim removed 6 bases at V and 3 bases at J, leaving 11 bases unmatched. The CDR3 DNA reads TGTGCCAGTAGATCCCCGGGGGAGGGCGTCTACGAGCAGTACTTC. Its translation: CASRSPGEGVYEQYF.

This chain connects TRBV15 to TRBJ2-7, with 12 bases matching TRBD1. In germline, CDR1 is LNHNV, CDR2 YYDKDF (reference sequence). V gave up 1 base and J gave up 4 bases; unmatched junction bases: 5. The CDR3 loop spans 16 amino acids. The CDR3 DNA reads as TGTGCCACCAGCAGAGGGGGACAGGGGGCGGGATACGAGCAGTACTTC. Translating gives CATSRGGQGAGYEQYF.

The rearrangement links TRBV7-3 to TRBJ2-1, with D possibly TRBD1 on 6 matching bases. V shed 6 bases and J shed 1 base, with 13 bases lying between them. CDR1 and CDR2 (germline): SGHTA, FQGTGA. The CDR3 consists of 15 residues. The CDR3 loop reads CASSYDTGSYNEQFF. CDR3 DNA: TGTGCCAGCAGTTATGACACAGGGTCCTACAATGAGCAGTTCTTC.

J is TRBJ1-4 and V is TRBV5-6; D perhaps matches TRBD1 (5 bases). The V and J ends lost 4 bases and 7 bases respectively, with 11 bases between them. In germline, CDR1 is SGHDT, CDR2 YYEEEE. The CDR3 spans 13 residues. In nucleotides, the CDR3 is TGTGCCAGCAGCATAGGGGATCCTGAAAAACTGTTTTTT. Its translation is CASSIGDPEKLFF.

A single count supports this clone. This chain joins TRBV12-3 or TRBV12-4 and TRBJ1-2; 7 nucleotides align to TRBD1. J was trimmed by 3 bases and V by 6 bases; bases with no gene match: 4. The CDR3 extends over 13 amino acids. The chain's CDR3 is CASSPRGDYGYTF. The DNA for the CDR3 is TGTGCCAGCAGCCCCAGGGGGGACTATGGCTACACCTTC.

This clone was seen a few times. V and J are TRBV9 and TRBJ2-3, with a possible D match to TRBD1 (7 bases). V dropped 5 bases and J dropped 4 bases, with 20 bases sitting between them. The CDR3 is 16 amino acids. CDR1 and CDR2 (germline): SGDLS, YYNGEE. The chain's CDR3 is CASSEGARGRSDTQYF. In DNA, the CDR3 is TGTGCCAGCAGTGAGGGGGCACGGGGGAGATCAGATACGCAGTATTTT.

This clone was counted a single time. The chain couples TRBV9 to TRBJ2-3; D possibly corresponds to TRBD1 (5 bases). The V and J ends lost 0 bases and 0 bases respectively, with 5 bases between them. The CDR3 is 14 amino acids. In germline, CDR1 is SGDLS, CDR2 YYNGEE. The CDR3 is CASSVEGSTDTQYF. In nucleotides, the CDR3 is TGTGCCAGCAGCGTAGAGGGGAGCACAGATACGCAGTATTTT.

J is TRBJ2-7 and V is TRBV11-2, with 9 bases aligning to TRBD1. The trim removed 1 base at V and 3 bases at J, leaving 1 base unmatched. There are 14 residues in the CDR3. Germline V lookup: CDR1 SGHAT, CDR2 FQNNGV. The CDR3 nucleotides read TGTGCCAGCAGCTTAGGGACAGGGGTCTACGAGCAGTACTTC. Amino acids: CASSLGTGVYEQYF.

The rearrangement joins TRBV12-3 or TRBV12-4 to TRBJ2-3; D gene ambiguous. Trimming removed 0 bases from V and 12 bases from J, with 7 bases in between. The length of the CDR3 is 11 residues. CDR3 nucleotide sequence: TGTGCCAGCAGTTTAGCGCGTTCTCAGTATTTT. This translates into CASSLARSQYF.

The table lists this clone with a count of one. This sequence joins TRBV7-2 and TRBJ2-3; 10 nucleotides agree with TRBD1. The V gene's germline CDR1 is SGHTA and CDR2 FQGNSA. There are 18 residues in the CDR3. V was clipped by 2 bases and J by 0 bases; unmatched bases: 8. The CDR3 DNA reads TGTGCCAGCAGCTTAAGTTTGAGGACAGGGGGGAGCACAGATACGCAGTATTTT. Amino acids: CASSLSLRTGGSTDTQYF.

The rearrangement links TRBV19 to TRBJ2-2; 10 bases are a match to TRBD2. There are 15 residues in the CDR3. The J segment lost 4 bases and the V segment lost 5 bases, leaving 4 bases of the junction unmatched. Germline CDR1 is LNHDA and CDR2 is SQIVND (reference sequence). CDR3 protein: CASSRAGGPTGELFF. CDR3 in DNA: TGTGCCAGTAGTCGAGCGGGGGGGCCCACCGGGGAGCTGTTTTTT.

This rearrangement joins TRBV27 to TRBJ1-1; TRBD1 aligns across 11 bases. The trim removed 5 bases at V and 3 bases at J, leaving 5 bases unmatched. Germline V lookup: CDR1 MNHEY, CDR2 SMNVEV (reference sequence). The CDR3 runs to 15 residues. The CDR3 DNA sequence: TGTGCCAGCAGTGTCGGGGACAGGGGGTACACTGAAGCTTTCTTT. Translation: CASSVGDRGYTEAFF.

V gene TRBV21-1 combines with J gene TRBJ2-2; the DNA was not compared with TRBD1, the D call given in the table. TRBV21-1 is tagged as a pseudogene. The CDR3 has 15 amino acids. The DNA for the CDR3 is TGTGCCAGCAGCAAAGCGCCCAGTAACACCGGGGAGCTGTTTTTT. It translates to CASSKAPSNTGELFF.

The rearrangement links TRBV15 to TRBJ2-3; TRBD2 matches 7 bases. The CDR3 extends over 19 amino acids. Looked up from germline, CDR1 is LNHNV and CDR2 is YYDKDF (reference sequence). Trimming at V came to 0 bases and at J to 6 bases, leaving 18 bases not matched to a gene. Here the CDR3 DNA reads TGTGCCACCAGCAGAGATTTAGAGGTTTGGCGGGGGATTCTTGATACGCAGTATTTT. Protein: CATSRDLEVWRGILDTQYF.

This sequence joins TRBV21-1 and TRBJ1-2; TRBD1 was called by the table and not checked on the DNA. TRBV21-1 is reported as a pseudogene. The CDR3 spans 19 residues. The CDR3 protein is CASSKETGGGTGPNYGYTF. The CDR3 nucleotides are TGTGCCAGCAGCAAAGAGACCGGGGGAGGGACAGGGCCGAACTATGGCTACACCTTC.

This rearrangement joins TRBV3-1 (or the pseudogene TRBV3-2) to TRBJ2-1; 7 positions agree with TRBD2. CDR3 length: 16 residues. V gave up 1 base and J gave up 3 bases; unmatched junction bases: 6. Germline V gene sequence: CDR1 LGHDT, CDR2 YNNKEL (reference sequence). The CDR3 region has the DNA TGTGCCAGCAGCCAAGTGGCGGGGGAAAACTACAATGAGCAGTTCTTC. It translates to CASSQVAGENYNEQFF.